The T cell receptor (beta chain) under discussion was sequenced for a study of blood T cell repertoires in COVID-19 (dated by TCRdb to the early 2020s). Background on the whole study: Collaborator samples came from the United States, Italy and Spain and covered acute and convalescent phases of COVID-19. The material from the prospective study consisted of cDNA or gDNA derived from T cells, B-cell-depleted T cells, or PBMCs. Subjects who had been exposed to COVID-19, were actively infected with it, or had recovered from it provided the deeply sampled blood TCRbeta repertoires that made up the dataset. The repertoires were released in a freely available public database intended as a resource for research on the immune response to SARS-CoV-2. The samples were drawn from two sources: the first 160 participants of the ongoing ImmuneRACE study, and some 1,300 subjects contributed by 6 global collaborators. The sample metadata nearly always contained a de-identified subject ID, COVID-19 status, age in years and sex. HLA class I and class II types, where available, came from metadata supplied by the sample provider rather than from assay-based typing. Beyond this particular receptor, the publication reports: Clinical and demographic metadata were provided uncurated, with the amount varying by source and participant.

The immunoSEQ Assay, a bias-controlled multiplex PCR, was used to amplify TCRbeta CDR3 regions from genomic DNA. The study's processing was this. The number of nucleated cells in each sample was estimated from the amplification of reference gene primers within the assay. Sequence reads were collapsed and filtered to measure the absolute abundance of every unique TCRbeta CDR3 rearrangement. For each sample, productive Simpson clonality was calculated as the square root of Simpson's diversity index over productive rearrangements. TCRdb took over this immuneACCESS table, retaining in-frame rearrangements with V and J assigned. Such tables are incomplete; in checked studies, under half of the missing clones stem from an unresolved V gene, and the remainder is unexplained. The DNA was the basis for D and trimming; V, J and clone size are from that table. The sample has tens of thousands of clones on record, around nine tenths of them singletons. The ten most abundant clones make up 3.9% of the sample.

Collaborating institutions collected whole blood in K2EDTA tubes following their own protocols. Collaborator samples were shipped for TCRbeta analysis as frozen whole blood, isolated PBMCs, or DNA extracted from either sample type. Unmatched junction bases come to 14, with V trimmed by 5 bases and J by 7 bases. From a lookup of the germline V gene, CDR1 and CDR2 are SGHTA and FQGNSA. Spanning cysteine to phenylalanine, the CDR3 consists of 16 amino acids. The only DNA kept is the CDR3, 48 bases in frame from the first base. This clone showed up just once. Which antigen it targets is not known. Base qualities are not recorded, but no much larger clone differs from it by a single base.

The chain employs TRBV7-2 and TRBJ2-1; TRBD2 matches 7 bases in the middle. Sequencing used peripheral blood. This TCR derives from a human donor in a cohort sampled during active COVID-19. The CDR3 protein sequence reads: CASSRKTSRSGNEQFF. The nucleotide sequence is TGTGCCAGCAGCAGAAAGACTAGCAGATCTGGGAATGAGCAGTTCTTC.